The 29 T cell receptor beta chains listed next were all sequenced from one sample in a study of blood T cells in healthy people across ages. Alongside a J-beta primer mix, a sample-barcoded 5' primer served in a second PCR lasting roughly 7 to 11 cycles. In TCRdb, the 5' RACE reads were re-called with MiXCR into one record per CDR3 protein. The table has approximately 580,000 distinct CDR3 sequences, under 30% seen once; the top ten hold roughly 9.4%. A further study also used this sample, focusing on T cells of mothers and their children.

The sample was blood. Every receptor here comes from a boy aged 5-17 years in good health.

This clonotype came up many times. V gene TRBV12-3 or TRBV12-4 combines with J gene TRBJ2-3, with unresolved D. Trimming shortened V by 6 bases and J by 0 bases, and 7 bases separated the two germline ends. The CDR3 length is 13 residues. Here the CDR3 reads CASSLTSTDTQYF. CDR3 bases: TGTGCCAGCAGCTTGACTAGCACAGATACGCAGTATTTT.

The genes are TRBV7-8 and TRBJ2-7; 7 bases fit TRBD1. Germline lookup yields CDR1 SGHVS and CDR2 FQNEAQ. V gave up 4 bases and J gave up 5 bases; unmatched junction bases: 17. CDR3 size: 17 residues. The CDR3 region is CASSSDRFTGGQDEQYF. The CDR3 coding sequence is TGTGCCAGCAGCTCGGACAGGTTCACAGGAGGACAGGACGAGCAGTACTTC.

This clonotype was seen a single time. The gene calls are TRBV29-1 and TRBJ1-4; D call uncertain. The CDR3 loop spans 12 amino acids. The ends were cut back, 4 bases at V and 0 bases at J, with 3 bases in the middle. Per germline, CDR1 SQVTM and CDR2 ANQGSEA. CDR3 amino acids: CSVAATNEKLFF. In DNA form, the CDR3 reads TGCAGCGTTGCTGCAACTAATGAAAAACTGTTTTTT.

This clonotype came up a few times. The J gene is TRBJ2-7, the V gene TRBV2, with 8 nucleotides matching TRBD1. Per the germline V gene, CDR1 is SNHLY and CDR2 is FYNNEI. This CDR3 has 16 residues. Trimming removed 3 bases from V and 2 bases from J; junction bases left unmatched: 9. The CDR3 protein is CASSDPQGGSTYEQYF. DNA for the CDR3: TGTGCCAGCAGTGACCCACAGGGGGGCTCCACCTACGAGCAGTACTTC.

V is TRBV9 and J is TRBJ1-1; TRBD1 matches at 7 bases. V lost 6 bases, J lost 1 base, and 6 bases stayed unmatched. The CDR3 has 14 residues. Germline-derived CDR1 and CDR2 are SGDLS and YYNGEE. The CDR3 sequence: CASKGTGENTEAFF. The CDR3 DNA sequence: TGTGCCAGCAAGGGAACAGGGGAGAACACTGAAGCTTTCTTT.

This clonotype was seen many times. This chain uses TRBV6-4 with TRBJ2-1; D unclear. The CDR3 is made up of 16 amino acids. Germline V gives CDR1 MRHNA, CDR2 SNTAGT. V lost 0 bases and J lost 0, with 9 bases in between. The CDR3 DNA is TGTGCCAGCAGTGACTCGATGGCTAGCTCCTACAATGAGCAGTTCTTC. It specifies CASSDSMASSYNEQFF.

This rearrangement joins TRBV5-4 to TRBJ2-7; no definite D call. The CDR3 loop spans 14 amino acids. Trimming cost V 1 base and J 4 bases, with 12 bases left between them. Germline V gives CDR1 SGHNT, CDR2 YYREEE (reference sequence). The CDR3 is CASSLSSAPYEQYF. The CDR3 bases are TGTGCCAGCAGCTTGAGCAGTGCCCCTTACGAGCAGTACTTC.

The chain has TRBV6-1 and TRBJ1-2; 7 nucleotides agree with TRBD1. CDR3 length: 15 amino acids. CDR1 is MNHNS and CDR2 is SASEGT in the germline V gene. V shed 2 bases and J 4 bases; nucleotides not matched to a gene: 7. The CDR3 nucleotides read TGTGCCAGCAGTGAAATGAGGGGGCTGTCCTATGGCTACACCTTC. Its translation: CASSEMRGLSYGYTF.

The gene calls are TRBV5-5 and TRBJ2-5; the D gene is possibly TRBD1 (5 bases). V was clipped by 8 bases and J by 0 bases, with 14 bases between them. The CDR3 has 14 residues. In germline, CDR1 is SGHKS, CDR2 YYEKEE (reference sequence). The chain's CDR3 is CASSRASYQETQYF. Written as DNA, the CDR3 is TGTGCCAGTAGCAGGGCTTCGTACCAAGAGACCCAGTACTTC.

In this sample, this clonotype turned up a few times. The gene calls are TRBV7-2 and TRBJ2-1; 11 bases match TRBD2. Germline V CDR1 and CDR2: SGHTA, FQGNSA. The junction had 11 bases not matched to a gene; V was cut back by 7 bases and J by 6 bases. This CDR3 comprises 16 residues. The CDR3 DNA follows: TGTGCCAGCACCCGACTAGCGGGGAATACAGGCAATGAGCAGTTCTTC. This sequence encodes CASTRLAGNTGNEQFF.

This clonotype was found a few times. The CDR3 DNA reads as TGTGCCACCAGCAGTATACCCCGACAGACAAGATTCCCTGAAGCTTTCTTT. This codes for CATSSIPRQTRFPEAFF. The J gene is TRBJ1-1, the V gene TRBV15, with D possibly being TRBD1 (5 bases). This CDR3 contains 17 residues. Germline V gene sequence: CDR1 LNHNV, CDR2 YYDKDF (reference sequence). V was shortened by 3 bases and J by 6 bases, with 23 bases between the two germline ends.

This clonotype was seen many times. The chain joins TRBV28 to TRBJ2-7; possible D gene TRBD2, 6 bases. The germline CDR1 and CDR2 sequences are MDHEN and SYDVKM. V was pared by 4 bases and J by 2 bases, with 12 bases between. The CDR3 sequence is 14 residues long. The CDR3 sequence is CASSSFTGAYEQYF. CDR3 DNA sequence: TGTGCCAGCAGTTCGTTTACGGGGGCCTACGAGCAGTACTTC. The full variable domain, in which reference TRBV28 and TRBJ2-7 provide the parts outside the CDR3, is DVKVTQSSRYLVKRTGEKVFLECVQDMDHENMFWYRQDPGLGLRLIYFSYDVKMKEKGDIPEGYSVSREKKERFSLILESASTNQTSMYLCASSSFTGAYEQYFGPGTRLTVT.

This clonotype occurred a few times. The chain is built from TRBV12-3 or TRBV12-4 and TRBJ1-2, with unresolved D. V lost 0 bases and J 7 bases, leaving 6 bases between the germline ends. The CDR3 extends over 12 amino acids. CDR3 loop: CASSLAPSGYTF. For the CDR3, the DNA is TGTGCCAGCAGTTTAGCCCCCAGTGGCTACACCTTC.

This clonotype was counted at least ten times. CDR3 region: CASSHTPGRGDEQFF. The CDR3 nucleotides read TGTGCCAGCAGCCATACTCCGGGACGGGGGGATGAGCAGTTCTTC. V and J are TRBV2 and TRBJ2-1; 7 bases line up with TRBD2. There are 15 residues in the CDR3. Trimming took 6 bases from V and 8 from J; bases not matched to a gene: 13. Germline CDR1 is SNHLY and CDR2 is FYNNEI. The full variable domain, completed using reference TRBV2 and TRBJ2-1, is EPEVTQTPSHQVTQMGQEVILRCVPISNHLYFYWYRQILGQKVEFLVSFYNNEISEKSEIFDDQFSVERPDGSNFTLKIRSTKLEDSAMYFCASSHTPGRGDEQFFGPGTRLTVL.

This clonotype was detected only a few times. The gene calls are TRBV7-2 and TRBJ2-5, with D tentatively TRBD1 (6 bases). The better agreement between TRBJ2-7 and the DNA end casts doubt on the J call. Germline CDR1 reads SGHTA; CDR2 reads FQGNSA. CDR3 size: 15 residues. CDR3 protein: CASSLARTGTYEQYF. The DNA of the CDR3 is TGTGCCAGCAGCTTAGCCCGAACAGGGACCTACGAGCAGTACTTC.

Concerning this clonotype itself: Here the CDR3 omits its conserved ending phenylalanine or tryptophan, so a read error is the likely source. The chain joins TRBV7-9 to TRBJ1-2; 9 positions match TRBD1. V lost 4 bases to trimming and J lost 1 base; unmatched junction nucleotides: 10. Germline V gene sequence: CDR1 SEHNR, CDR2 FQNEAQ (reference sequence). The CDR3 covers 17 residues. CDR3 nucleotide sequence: TGTGCCAGCAGCTCCCGGGGACAGGGCAAGTTTAACTATGGCTACACCCTC. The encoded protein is CASSSRGQGKFNYGYTL.

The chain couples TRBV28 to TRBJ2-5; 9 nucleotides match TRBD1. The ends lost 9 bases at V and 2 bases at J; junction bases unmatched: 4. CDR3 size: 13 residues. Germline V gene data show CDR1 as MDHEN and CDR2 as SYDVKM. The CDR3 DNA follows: TGTGCCAGTACCGACAGGGGGCAAGAGACCCAGTACTTC. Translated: CASTDRGQETQYF.

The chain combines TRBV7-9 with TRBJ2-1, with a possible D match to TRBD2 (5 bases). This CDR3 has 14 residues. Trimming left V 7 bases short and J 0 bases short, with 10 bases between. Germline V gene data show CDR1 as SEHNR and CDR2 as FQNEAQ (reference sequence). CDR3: CASTDSTSYNEQFF. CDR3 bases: TGTGCCAGCACGGACTCGACCTCCTACAATGAGCAGTTCTTC.

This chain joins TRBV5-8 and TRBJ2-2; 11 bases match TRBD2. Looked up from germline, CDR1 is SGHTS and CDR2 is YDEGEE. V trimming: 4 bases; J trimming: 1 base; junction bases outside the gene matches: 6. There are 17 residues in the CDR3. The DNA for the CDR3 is TGTGCCAGCAGCCCCCGAGGACTAGCGGGGAACACCGGGGAGCTGTTTTTT. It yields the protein CASSPRGLAGNTGELFF. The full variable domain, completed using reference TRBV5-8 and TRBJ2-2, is EAGVTQSPTHLIKTRGQQATLRCSPISGHTSVYWYQQALGLGLQFLLWYDEGEERNRGNFPPRFSGRQFPNYSSELNVNALELEDSALYLCASSPRGLAGNTGELFFGEGSRLTVL.

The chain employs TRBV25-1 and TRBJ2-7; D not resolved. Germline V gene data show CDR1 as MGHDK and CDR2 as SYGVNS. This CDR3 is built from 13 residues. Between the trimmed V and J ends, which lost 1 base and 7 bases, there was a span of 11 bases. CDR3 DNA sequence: TGTGCCAGCAGTGAATTGTCGATGGAGGAGCAGTACTTC. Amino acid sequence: CASSELSMEEQYF.

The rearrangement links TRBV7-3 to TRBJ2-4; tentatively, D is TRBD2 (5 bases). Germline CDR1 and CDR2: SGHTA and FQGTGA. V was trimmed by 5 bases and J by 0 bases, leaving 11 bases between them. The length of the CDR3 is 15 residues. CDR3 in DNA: TGTGCCAGCAGCCAAGCCGAGGGAGCCAAAAACATTCAGTACTTC. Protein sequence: CASSQAEGAKNIQYF. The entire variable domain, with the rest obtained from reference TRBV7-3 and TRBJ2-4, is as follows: GAGVSQTPSNKVTEKGKYVELRCDPISGHTALYWYRQSLGQGPEFLIYFQGTGAADDSGLPNDRFFAVRPEGSVSTLKIQRTERGDSAVYLCASSQAEGAKNIQYFGAGTRLSVL.

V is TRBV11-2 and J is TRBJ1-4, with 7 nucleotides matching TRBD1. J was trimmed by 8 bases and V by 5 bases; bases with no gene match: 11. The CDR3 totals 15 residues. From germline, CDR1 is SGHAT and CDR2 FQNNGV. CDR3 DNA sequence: TGTGCCAGCAGCCCTCGAAAGGGGGCTGGGGAAAAACTGTTTTTT. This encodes CASSPRKGAGEKLFF.

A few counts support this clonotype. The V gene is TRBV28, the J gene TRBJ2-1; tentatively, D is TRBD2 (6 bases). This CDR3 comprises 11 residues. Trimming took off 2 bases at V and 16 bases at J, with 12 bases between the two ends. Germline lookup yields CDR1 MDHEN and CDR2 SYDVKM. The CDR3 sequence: CASSLGGRFFF. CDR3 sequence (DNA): TGTGCCAGCAGTTTAGGAGGGAGGTTCTTCTTC. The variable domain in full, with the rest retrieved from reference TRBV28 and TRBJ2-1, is DVKVTQSSRYLVKRTGEKVFLECVQDMDHENMFWYRQDPGLGLRLIYFSYDVKMKEKGDIPEGYSVSREKKERFSLILESASTNQTSMYLCASSLGGRFFFGPGTRLTVL.

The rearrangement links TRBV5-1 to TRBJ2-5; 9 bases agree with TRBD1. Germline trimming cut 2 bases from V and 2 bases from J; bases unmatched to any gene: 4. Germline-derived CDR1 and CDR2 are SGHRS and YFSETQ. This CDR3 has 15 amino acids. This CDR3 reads CASSLDGTGQETQYF. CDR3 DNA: TGCGCCAGCAGCTTAGACGGGACAGGGCAAGAGACCCAGTACTTC.

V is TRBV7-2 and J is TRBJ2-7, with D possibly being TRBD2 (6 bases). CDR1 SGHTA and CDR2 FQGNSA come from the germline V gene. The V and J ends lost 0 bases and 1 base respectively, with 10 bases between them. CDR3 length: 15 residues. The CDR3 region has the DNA TGTGCCAGCAGCTTAGCGGCGGGGTGGTCCTACGAGCAGTACTTC. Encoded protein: CASSLAAGWSYEQYF.

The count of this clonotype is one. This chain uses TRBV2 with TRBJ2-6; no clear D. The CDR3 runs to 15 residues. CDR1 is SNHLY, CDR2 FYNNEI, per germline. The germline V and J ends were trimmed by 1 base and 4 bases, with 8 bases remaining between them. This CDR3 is CASSEVGGGANVLTF. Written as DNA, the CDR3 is TGTGCCAGCAGTGAAGTGGGTGGCGGGGCCAACGTCCTGACTTTC.

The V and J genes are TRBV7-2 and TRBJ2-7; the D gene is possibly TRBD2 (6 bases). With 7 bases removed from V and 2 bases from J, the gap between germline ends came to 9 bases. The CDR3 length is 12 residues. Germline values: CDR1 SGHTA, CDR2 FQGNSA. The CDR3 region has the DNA TGTGCCAGCACCCCGGGGGCCTACGAGCAGTACTTC. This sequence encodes CASTPGAYEQYF.

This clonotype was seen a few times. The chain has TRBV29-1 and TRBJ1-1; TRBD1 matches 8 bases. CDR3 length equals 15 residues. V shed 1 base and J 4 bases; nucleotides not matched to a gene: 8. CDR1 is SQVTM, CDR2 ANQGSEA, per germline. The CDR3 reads CSVEARTGITTEAFF. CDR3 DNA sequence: TGCAGCGTTGAAGCCCGGACAGGGATAACCACTGAAGCTTTCTTT. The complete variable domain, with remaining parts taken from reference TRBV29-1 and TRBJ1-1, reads SAVISQKPSRDICQRGTSLTIQCQVDSQVTMMFWYRQQPGQSLTLIATANQGSEATYESGFVIDKFPISRPNLTFSTLTVSNMSPEDSSIYLCSVEARTGITTEAFFGQGTRLTVV.

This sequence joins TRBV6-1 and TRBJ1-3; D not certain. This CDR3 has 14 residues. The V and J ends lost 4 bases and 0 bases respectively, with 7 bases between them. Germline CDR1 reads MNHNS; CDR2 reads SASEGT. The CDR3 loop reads CASSASNSGNTIYF. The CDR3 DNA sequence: TGTGCCAGCAGTGCGTCCAACTCTGGAAACACCATATATTTT.